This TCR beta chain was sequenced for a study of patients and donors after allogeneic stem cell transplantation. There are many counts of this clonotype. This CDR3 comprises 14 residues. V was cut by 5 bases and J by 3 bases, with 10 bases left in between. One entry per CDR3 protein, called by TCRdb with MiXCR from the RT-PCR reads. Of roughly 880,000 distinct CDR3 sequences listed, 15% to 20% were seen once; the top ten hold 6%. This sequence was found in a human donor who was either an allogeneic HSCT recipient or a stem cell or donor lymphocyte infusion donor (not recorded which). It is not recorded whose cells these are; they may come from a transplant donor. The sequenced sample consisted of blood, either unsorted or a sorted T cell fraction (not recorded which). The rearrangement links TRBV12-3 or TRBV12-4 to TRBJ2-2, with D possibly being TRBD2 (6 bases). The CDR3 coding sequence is TGTGCCAGCAGTCCGCGGGGTTACACCGGGGAGCTGTTTTTT. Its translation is CASSPRGYTGELFF.